This record looks at one TCR beta chain sequence and its context. The data belong to a study of control samples from healthy donors and cancer patients. V was trimmed by 10 bases and J by 0 bases, leaving 16 bases between them. From germline, CDR1 is LNHDA and CDR2 SQIVND (reference sequence). The length of the CDR3 is 15 residues. Libraries were prepared by immunoSEQ multiplex PCR; TCRdb keeps only in-frame clonotypes and omits some of them. This table has approximately 83,000 clones, approximately 93% appearing once. Sequencing was performed on blood. The sequence was obtained from a woman aged 30 to 39 in good health. The J gene is TRBJ1-3, the V gene TRBV19, with no clear D. CDR3 region: CATTRTASSGNTIYF. CDR3 nucleotide sequence: TGTGCCACCACCCGAACGGCCTCCTCTGGAAACACCATATATTTT.